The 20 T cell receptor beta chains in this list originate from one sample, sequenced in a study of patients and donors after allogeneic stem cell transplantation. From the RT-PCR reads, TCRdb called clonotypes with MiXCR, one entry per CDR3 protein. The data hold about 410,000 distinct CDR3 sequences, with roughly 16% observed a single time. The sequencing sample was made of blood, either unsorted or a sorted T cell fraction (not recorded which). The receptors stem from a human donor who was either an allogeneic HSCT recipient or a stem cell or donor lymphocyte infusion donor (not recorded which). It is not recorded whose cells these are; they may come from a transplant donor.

The CDR3 region has the DNA TGTGCCAGCACCCTACATGGGGACAGTCCAGATACGCAGTATTTT. Protein product: CASTLHGDSPDTQYF. The V and J genes are TRBV27 and TRBJ2-3; 7 bases are a match to TRBD1. CDR3 length: 15 residues. From germline, CDR1 is MNHEY and CDR2 SMNVEV (reference sequence). Trimming at V came to 7 bases and at J to 4 bases, leaving 11 bases not matched to a gene.

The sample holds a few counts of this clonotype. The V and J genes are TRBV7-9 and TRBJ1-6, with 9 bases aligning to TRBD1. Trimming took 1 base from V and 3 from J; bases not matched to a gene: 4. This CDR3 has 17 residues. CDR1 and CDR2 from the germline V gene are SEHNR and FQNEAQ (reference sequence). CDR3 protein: CASSLGGQGLYNSPLHF. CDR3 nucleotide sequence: TGTGCCAGCAGCTTAGGAGGACAGGGGCTCTATAATTCACCCCTCCACTTT.

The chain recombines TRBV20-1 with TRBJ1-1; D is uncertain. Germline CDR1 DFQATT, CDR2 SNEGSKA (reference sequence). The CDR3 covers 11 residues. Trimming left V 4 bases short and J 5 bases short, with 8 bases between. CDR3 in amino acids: CSAIRGTEAFF. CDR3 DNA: TGCAGTGCTATCCGAGGGACTGAAGCTTTCTTT.

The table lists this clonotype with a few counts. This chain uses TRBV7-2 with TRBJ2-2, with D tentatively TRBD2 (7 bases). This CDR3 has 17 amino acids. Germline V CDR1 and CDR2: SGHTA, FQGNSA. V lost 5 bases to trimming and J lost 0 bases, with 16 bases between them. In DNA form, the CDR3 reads TGTGCCAGCAGCGCTCGAGCGGGGACAACGAACACCGGGGAGCTGTTTTTT. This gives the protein CASSARAGTTNTGELFF.

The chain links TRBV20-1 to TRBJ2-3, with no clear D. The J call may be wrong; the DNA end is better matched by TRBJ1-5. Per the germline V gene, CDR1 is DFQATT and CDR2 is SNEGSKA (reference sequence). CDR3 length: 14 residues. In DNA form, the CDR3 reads TGCAGTGCTGAAAATATATTGGGGTCGGATACGCAGCATTTT. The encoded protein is CSAENILGSDTQHF.

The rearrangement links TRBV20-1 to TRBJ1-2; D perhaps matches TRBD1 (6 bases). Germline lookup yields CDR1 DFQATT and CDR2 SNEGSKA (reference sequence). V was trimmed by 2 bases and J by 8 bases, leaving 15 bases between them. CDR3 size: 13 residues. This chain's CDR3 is CSARISGVYGYTF. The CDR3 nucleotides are TGCAGTGCTAGAATTTCAGGGGTTTACGGCTACACCTTC.

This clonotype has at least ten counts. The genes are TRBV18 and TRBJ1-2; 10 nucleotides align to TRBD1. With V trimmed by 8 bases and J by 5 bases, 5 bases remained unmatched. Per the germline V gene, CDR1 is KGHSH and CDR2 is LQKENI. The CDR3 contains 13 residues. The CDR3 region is CASSPGQGYGYTF. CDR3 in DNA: TGTGCCAGCAGCCCGGGACAGGGGTATGGCTACACCTTC.

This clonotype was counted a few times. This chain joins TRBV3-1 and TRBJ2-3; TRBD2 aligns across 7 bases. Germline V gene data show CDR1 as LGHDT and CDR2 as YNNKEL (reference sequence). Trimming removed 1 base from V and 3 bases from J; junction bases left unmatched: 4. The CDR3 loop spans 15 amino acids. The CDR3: CASSQGVGGTDTQYF. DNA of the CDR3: TGTGCCAGCAGCCAAGGGGTGGGGGGGACAGATACGCAGTATTTT.

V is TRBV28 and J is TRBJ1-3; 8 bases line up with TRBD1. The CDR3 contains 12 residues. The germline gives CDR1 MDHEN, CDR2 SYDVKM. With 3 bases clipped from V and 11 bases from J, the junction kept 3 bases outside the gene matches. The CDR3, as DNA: TGTGCCAGCAGTTTGGACAGGGACGCCATATATTTT. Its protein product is CASSLDRDAIYF. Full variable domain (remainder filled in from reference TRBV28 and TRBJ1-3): DVKVTQSSRYLVKRTGEKVFLECVQDMDHENMFWYRQDPGLGLRLIYFSYDVKMKEKGDIPEGYSVSREKKERFSLILESASTNQTSMYLCASSLDRDAIYFGEGSWLTVV.

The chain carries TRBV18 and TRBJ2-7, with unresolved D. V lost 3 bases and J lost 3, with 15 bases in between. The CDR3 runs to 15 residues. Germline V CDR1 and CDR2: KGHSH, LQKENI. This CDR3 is CASSPQSLRSYEQYF. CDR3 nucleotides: TGTGCCAGCTCACCTCAGAGCTTGAGGAGCTACGAGCAGTACTTC.

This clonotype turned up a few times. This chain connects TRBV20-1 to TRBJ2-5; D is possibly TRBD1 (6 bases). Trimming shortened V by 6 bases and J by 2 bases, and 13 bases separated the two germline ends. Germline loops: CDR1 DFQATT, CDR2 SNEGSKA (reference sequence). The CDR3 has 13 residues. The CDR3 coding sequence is TGCAGTGCCCCCCAGAGGGGGCAAGAGACCCAGTACTTC. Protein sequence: CSAPQRGQETQYF.

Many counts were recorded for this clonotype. The CDR3, as DNA: TGCAGTGCTGGACAGATCTACAATGAGCAGTTCTTC. As protein: CSAGQIYNEQFF. V and J are TRBV20-1 and TRBJ2-1, with D possibly being TRBD1 (6 bases). The V gene's germline CDR1 is DFQATT and CDR2 SNEGSKA (reference sequence). Trimming cost V 5 bases and J 3 bases, with 8 bases left between them. This CDR3 has 12 residues.

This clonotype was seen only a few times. CDR3 coding DNA: TGTGCCACCAGTGTCACAGGGCGGTACGAGCAGTACTTC. Its translation is CATSVTGRYEQYF. The chain combines TRBV24-1 with TRBJ2-7, with D maybe TRBD1 (6 bases). V was clipped by 5 bases and J by 4 bases, with 11 bases between them. Germline V lookup: CDR1 KGHDR, CDR2 SFDVKD. The CDR3 sequence is 13 residues long.

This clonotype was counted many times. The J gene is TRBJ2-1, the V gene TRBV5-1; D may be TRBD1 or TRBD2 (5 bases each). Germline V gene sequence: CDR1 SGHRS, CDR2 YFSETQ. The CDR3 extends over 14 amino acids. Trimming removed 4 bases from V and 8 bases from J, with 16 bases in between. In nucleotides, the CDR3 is TGCGCCAGCAGCCCGGGACCACCATACGATGAGCAGTTCTTC. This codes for CASSPGPPYDEQFF.

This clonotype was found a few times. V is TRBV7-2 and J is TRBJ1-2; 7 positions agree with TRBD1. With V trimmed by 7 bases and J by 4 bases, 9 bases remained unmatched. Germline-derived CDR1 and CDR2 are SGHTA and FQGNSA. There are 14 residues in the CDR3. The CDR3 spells CASTPFRQGYGYTF. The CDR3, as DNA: TGTGCCAGCACCCCTTTTAGACAGGGCTATGGCTACACCTTC.

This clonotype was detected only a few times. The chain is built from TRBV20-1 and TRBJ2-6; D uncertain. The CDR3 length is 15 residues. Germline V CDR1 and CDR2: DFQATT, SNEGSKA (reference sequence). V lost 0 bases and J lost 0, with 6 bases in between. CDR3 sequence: CSARDTRSGANVLTF. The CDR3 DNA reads TGCAGTGCTAGAGATACCCGCTCTGGGGCCAACGTCCTGACTTTC.

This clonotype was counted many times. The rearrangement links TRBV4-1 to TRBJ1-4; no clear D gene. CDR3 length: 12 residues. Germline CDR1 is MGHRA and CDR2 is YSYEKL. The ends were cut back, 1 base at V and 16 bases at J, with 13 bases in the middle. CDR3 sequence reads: CASSQVAEEKFF. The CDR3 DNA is TGCGCCAGCAGCCAAGTTGCAGAAGAAAAGTTTTTT.

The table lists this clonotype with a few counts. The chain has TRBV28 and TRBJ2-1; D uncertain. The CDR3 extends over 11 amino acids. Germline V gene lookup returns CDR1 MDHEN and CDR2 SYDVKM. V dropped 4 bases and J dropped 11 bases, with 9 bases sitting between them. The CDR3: CASSSTRQQFF. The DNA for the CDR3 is TGTGCCAGCAGTTCCACCAGGCAGCAGTTCTTC.

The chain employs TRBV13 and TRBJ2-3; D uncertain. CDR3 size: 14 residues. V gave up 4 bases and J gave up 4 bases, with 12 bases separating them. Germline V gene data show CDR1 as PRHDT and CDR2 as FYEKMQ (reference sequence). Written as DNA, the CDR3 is TGTGCCAGCAGCTCCGGACCGCGCCCAGATACGCAGTATTTT. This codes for CASSSGPRPDTQYF.

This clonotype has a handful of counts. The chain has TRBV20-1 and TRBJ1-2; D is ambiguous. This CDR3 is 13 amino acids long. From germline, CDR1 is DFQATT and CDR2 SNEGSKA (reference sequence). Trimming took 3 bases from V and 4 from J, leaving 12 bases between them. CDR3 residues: CSAREVLGYGYTF. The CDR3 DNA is TGCAGTGCTAGGGAAGTTTTGGGCTATGGCTACACCTTC.